This T cell receptor beta chain was observed in a study of cytomegalovirus exposure and HLA in healthy donors. The PCR had 60 Vbeta and 13 Jbeta primers. Generated by immunoSEQ multiplex PCR, the TCRdb table keeps only in-frame clones and is missing some. This sample carries fewer than 70,000 clones, with 4% to 5.5% going to the ten biggest clones. The germline V gene has CDR1 MDHEN and CDR2 SYDVKM. The CDR3 length is 14 residues. Deletions cut 8 bases from V and 0 bases from J, with 13 bases between. Concerning this clone: Its antigen is unidentified.

General study results and limits: V- and J-gene trimming of TCR beta was linked (in a later analysis) to a missense DCLRE1C variant. A later analysis linked about 17,000 TCR beta sequences to HLA alleles at 0.05 false discovery rate.

Source material: PBMCs. The rearrangement uses TRBV28 and TRBJ1-2; TRBD1 might be the D (6 bases). This receptor was taken from a man in his thirties or forties in good health and CMV-seropositive. The CDR3 loop reads CASEAGAANYGYTF. CDR3 in DNA: TGTGCCAGCGAGGCAGGGGCGGCTAACTATGGCTACACCTTC.